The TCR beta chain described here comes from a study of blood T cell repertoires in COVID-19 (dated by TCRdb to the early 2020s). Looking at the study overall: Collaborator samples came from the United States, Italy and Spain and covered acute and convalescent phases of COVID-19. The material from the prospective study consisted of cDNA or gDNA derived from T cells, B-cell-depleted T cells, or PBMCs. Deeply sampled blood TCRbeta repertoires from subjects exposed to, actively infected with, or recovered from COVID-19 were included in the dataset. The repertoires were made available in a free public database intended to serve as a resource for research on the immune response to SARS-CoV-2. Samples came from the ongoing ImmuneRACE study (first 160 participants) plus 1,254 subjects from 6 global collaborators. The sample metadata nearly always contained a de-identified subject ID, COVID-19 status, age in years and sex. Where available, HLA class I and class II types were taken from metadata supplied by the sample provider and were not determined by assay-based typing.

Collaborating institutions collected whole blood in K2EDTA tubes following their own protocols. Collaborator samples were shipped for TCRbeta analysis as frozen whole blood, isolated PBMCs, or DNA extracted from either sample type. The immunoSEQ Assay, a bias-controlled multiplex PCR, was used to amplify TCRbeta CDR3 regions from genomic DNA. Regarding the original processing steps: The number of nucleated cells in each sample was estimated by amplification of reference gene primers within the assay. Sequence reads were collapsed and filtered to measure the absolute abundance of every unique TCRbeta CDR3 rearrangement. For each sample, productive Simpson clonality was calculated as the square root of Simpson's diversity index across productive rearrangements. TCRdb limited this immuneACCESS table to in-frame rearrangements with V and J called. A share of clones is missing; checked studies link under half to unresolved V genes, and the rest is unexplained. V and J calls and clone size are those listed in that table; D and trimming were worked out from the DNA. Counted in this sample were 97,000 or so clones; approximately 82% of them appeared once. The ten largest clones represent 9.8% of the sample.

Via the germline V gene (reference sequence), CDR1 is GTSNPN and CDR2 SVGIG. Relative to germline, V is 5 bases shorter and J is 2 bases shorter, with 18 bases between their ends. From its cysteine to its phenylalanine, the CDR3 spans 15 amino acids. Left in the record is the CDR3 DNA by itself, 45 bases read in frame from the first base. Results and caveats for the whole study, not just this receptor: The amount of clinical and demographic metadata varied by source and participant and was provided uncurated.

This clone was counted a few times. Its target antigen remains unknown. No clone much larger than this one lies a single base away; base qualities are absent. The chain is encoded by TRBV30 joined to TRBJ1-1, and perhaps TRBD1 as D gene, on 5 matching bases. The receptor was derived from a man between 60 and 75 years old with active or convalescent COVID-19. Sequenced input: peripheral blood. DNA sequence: TGTGCCTGGGTTATTCACAGGCGAACTAACACTGAAGCTTTCTTT. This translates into CAWVIHRRTNTEAFF.